The rows below give T cell receptor beta chains drawn from one sample of a study of shared clonotypes between healthy human individuals. Sequencing was performed with immunoSEQ multiplex PCR; in TCRdb, only in-frame clones are kept and a portion is missing. Of roughly 2 million clones listed, roughly 95% are singletons. The sequencing sample was made of naive CD4+ T cells sorted from blood. The source is a man younger than 35 in good health. The conserved cysteine and the conserved F or W are not part of the CDR3 here. The D gene is left open where the match is weak.

d_gene: NA
v_gene: TRBV28
CDR3aa: AVGLSPSLNTEAF

d_gene: NA
v_gene: TRBV7-2
CDR3aa: ASSLQGAADTQY

d_gene: TRBD1
v_gene: TRBV10-3
CDR3aa: AISGQGDEQF

d_gene: TRBD2
v_gene: TRBV7-9
CDR3aa: ASSTGTSGRDETQY

d_gene: TRBD1
v_gene: TRBV7-8
CDR3aa: ASSSLGQLNTEAF

d_gene: TRBD1
v_gene: TRBV6-5
CDR3aa: ASSYGQGKNYGYT

d_gene: TRBD1
v_gene: TRBV18
CDR3aa: ASSPFPGGLAF

d_gene: TRBD1
v_gene: TRBV29-1
CDR3aa: SGSEGAPNEKLF

d_gene: NA
v_gene: TRBV27
CDR3aa: ASSLGFFPGANVLT

d_gene: NA
v_gene: TRBV5-4
CDR3aa: ASSIGQRTDTQY

d_gene: TRBD1
v_gene: TRBV6-1
CDR3aa: ASSDHRGFRTNKNIQY

d_gene: NA
v_gene: TRBV6-5
CDR3aa: ASSYPNTGELF

d_gene: TRBD2
v_gene: TRBV7-9
CDR3aa: ASALAGGGETQY

d_gene: NA
v_gene: TRBV6-6
CDR3aa: ASSYWVRGGEKLF

d_gene: TRBD1
v_gene: TRBV2
CDR3aa: ASRNDRAGNSPLH

d_gene: NA
v_gene: TRBV30
CDR3aa: AWSAVGELF

d_gene: NA
v_gene: TRBV7-8
CDR3aa: ASSPSGVGSSPLH

d_gene: TRBD2
v_gene: TRBV5-1
CDR3aa: ASRDGTSSTGELF

d_gene: NA
v_gene: TRBV7-8
CDR3aa: ASREGVSGEQY

d_gene: NA
v_gene: TRBV7-2
CDR3aa: ASSLIKSQHTDTQY

d_gene: NA
v_gene: TRBV7-9
CDR3aa: ASSRSLVTGELF

d_gene: TRBD1
v_gene: TRBV29-1
CDR3aa: SVAQGSDTGELF

d_gene: TRBD2
v_gene: TRBV9
CDR3aa: ASSRRTSRGELF

d_gene: TRBD1
v_gene: TRBV7-2
CDR3aa: ASSRPTGPPDTQY

d_gene: TRBD1
v_gene: TRBV29-1
CDR3aa: SARDRGHYGYT

d_gene: NA
v_gene: TRBV5-8
CDR3aa: ASSVEGQINEKLF

d_gene: TRBD2
v_gene: TRBV30
CDR3aa: AWSVSWGGTTGELF

d_gene: TRBD1
v_gene: TRBV7-9
CDR3aa: ASSLAVGGNSPLH

d_gene: TRBD1
v_gene: TRBV2
CDR3aa: ASSGGQLEKLF

d_gene: NA
v_gene: TRBV28
CDR3aa: ASSSAGYGYT

d_gene: NA
v_gene: TRBV7-2
CDR3aa: ASSSTNIQY

d_gene: NA
v_gene: TRBV5-1
CDR3aa: ASRDSYGYT

d_gene: NA
v_gene: TRBV5-6
CDR3aa: ASREGWGSEETQY

d_gene: NA
v_gene: TRBV30
CDR3aa: AWSNRISYEQY

d_gene: NA
v_gene: TRBV28
CDR3aa: ASSLTSHGYT

d_gene: TRBD2
v_gene: TRBV9
CDR3aa: ASSVVGLAGPKTRDLNEQF

d_gene: NA
v_gene: TRBV6-1
CDR3aa: ASSDGGGDLWQY

d_gene: NA
v_gene: TRBV6-5
CDR3aa: ASSYQGGAIEQF

d_gene: TRBD1
v_gene: TRBV30
CDR3aa: ACPGQFNTEAF